These 22 T cell receptor beta chains share one sample of origin, sequenced in a study of blood T cell repertoires in COVID-19. The repertoire was sequenced with immunoSEQ multiplex PCR; TCRdb's copy has only in-frame clones and lacks some. Here the sample spans about 240,000 clones, 70% to 90% being singletons. Sequencing used peripheral blood. These TCRs come from a woman between 45 and 65 years old with COVID-19, enrolled during active disease.

The genes are TRBV25-1 and TRBJ2-3; the D gene is possibly TRBD1 (5 bases). The V end lost 4 bases, the J end lost 3 bases, and 8 bases lay between the germline ends. This CDR3 contains 13 residues. Germline V gene lookup returns CDR1 MGHDK and CDR2 SYGVNS. This CDR3 is CASSAQGTDTQYF. CDR3 nucleotide sequence: TGTGCCAGCAGTGCCCAGGGTACAGATACGCAGTATTTT.

The chain is built from TRBV28 and TRBJ1-2; no clear D gene. This CDR3 has 12 amino acids. Trimming stripped 1 base from V and 8 bases from J, with 8 bases between. Germline-derived CDR1 and CDR2 are MDHEN and SYDVKM. The CDR3 loop reads CASSLLRAGYTF. In DNA form, the CDR3 reads TGTGCCAGCAGTTTATTGAGAGCGGGCTACACCTTC.

This rearrangement joins TRBV27 to TRBJ1-6, with no clear D. V was shortened by 2 bases and J by 10 bases, with 15 bases between the two germline ends. The CDR3 is 15 amino acids. Germline V gene sequence: CDR1 MNHEY, CDR2 SMNVEV (reference sequence). The CDR3: CASSLSRGSSSPLHF. CDR3 DNA sequence: TGTGCCAGCAGTTTAAGTCGAGGGTCGTCCTCACCCCTCCACTTT.

This chain uses TRBV11-2 with TRBJ2-7, with TRBD2 matching 7 bases. This CDR3 is built from 15 residues. Trimming cost V 5 bases and J 3 bases; bases outside gene matches: 10. In germline, CDR1 is SGHAT, CDR2 FQNNGV. The CDR3 region has the DNA TGTGCCAGCAGCCCCGTGGGGGGGTCTTACTACGAGCAGTACGTC. Amino acids: CASSPVGGSYYEQYV.

The J gene is TRBJ1-2, the V gene TRBV10-3, with 7 bases identical to TRBD1. This CDR3 has 16 residues. The V gene end was trimmed by 2 bases and the J gene end by 3 bases; junction bases not matched to a gene: 9. Germline lookup yields CDR1 ENHRY and CDR2 SYGVKD. The CDR3 sequence is CAISEPRQGADYGYTF. In nucleotides, the CDR3 is TGTGCCATCAGTGAGCCCCGACAGGGCGCCGACTATGGCTACACCTTC.

This clone is a singleton in its sample. The genes are TRBV6-6 and TRBJ2-1; 8 bases align to TRBD2. CDR1 MNHNY and CDR2 SVGAGI come from the germline V gene (reference sequence). The CDR3 contains 17 residues. Trimming at V came to 5 bases and at J to 0 bases, leaving 9 bases not matched to a gene. The CDR3 loop is CASSRPQRGISYNEQFF. The DNA for the CDR3 is TGTGCCAGCAGTCGCCCCCAGCGGGGGATCTCCTACAATGAGCAGTTCTTC.

This chain links TRBV27 with TRBJ2-2; a weak D match, TRBD2 (6 bases). CDR3 length equals 15 residues. Looked up from germline, CDR1 is MNHEY and CDR2 is SMNVEV (reference sequence). Deletions cut 2 bases from V and 4 bases from J, with 11 bases between. The CDR3 bases are TGTGCCAGCAGTTTAAGGGGAGCGGGCACCGGGGAGCTGTTTTTT. Protein product: CASSLRGAGTGELFF.

DNA of the CDR3: TGTGCCAGCAGCTTAGAGTCGGGTGGCACCGGGGAGCTGTTTTTT. The encoded protein is CASSLESGGTGELFF. This chain links TRBV7-6 with TRBJ2-2; D is undetermined. V was trimmed by 1 base and J by 4 bases, leaving 10 bases between them. This CDR3 spans 15 amino acids. Germline lookup yields CDR1 SGHVS and CDR2 FNYEAQ.

The gene calls are TRBV10-3 and TRBJ1-6; D not resolved. The CDR3 spans 13 residues. The germline CDR1 and CDR2 sequences are ENHRY and SYGVKD. Trimming pared 4 bases from V and 5 bases from J, leaving 6 bases between. The CDR3: CAISAEDNSPLHF. In DNA, the CDR3 is TGTGCCATCAGTGCAGAGGATAATTCACCCCTCCACTTT.

This chain connects TRBV5-4 to TRBJ2-3; 10 bases are a match to TRBD2. This CDR3 is built from 16 residues. The trim removed 0 bases at V and 4 bases at J, leaving 5 bases unmatched. Germline loops: CDR1 SGHNT, CDR2 YYREEE (reference sequence). CDR3 sequence reads: CASSLGAGGLADTQYF. CDR3 sequence (DNA): TGTGCCAGCAGCTTGGGAGCGGGGGGGCTGGCAGATACGCAGTATTTT.

A few counts support this clone. This sequence joins TRBV6-5 and TRBJ1-1; D possibly corresponds to TRBD1 (6 bases). The ends were cut back, 2 bases at V and 5 bases at J, with 9 bases in the middle. Germline CDR1 and CDR2: MNHEY and SVGAGI. The CDR3 is made up of 13 amino acids. The DNA of the CDR3 is TGTGCCAGCAGTTACGGCAGGGGAACTGAAGCTTTCTTT. It encodes CASSYGRGTEAFF.

Concerning this clone: It is unclear where the CDR3 begins or ends on the DNA, so no DNA is shown, and the CDR3 is as TCRdb lists it. The chain uses TRBV5-1 and TRBJ1-1. Termini included, the CDR3 measures 15 amino acids. Germline lookup yields CDR1 SGHRS and CDR2 YFSETQ. This CDR3 is CASSTSGRMNTEAFF.

The chain joins TRBV20-1 to TRBJ1-1; no reliable D call. CDR1 is DFQATT, CDR2 SNEGSKA, per germline (reference sequence). V was shortened by 3 bases and J by 7 bases, with 9 bases between the two germline ends. The CDR3 spans 11 residues. The CDR3 is CSARPQIEAFF. The DNA for the CDR3 is TGCAGTGCTAGGCCCCAGATTGAAGCTTTCTTT.

This clone has more than one count but fewer than ten. The chain uses TRBV21-1 and TRBJ1-2. TRBV21-1 is tagged as a pseudogene. The length of the CDR3 is 12 residues. CDR3 sequence: CASSKGGKGYTF. In DNA, the CDR3 is TGTGCCAGCAGCAAAGGAGGGAAAGGCTACACCTTC.

This clone has only one observation. The chain couples TRBV9 to TRBJ2-7; TRBD1 agrees at 9 bases. Per the germline V gene, CDR1 is SGDLS and CDR2 is YYNGEE. The CDR3 covers 16 residues. V lost 1 base and J lost 1; bases outside the gene matches: 6. CDR3 in amino acids: CASSVRDRVESYEQYV. CDR3 DNA: TGTGCCAGCAGCGTACGGGACAGGGTGGAATCCTACGAGCAGTACGTC.

The V gene is TRBV18, the J gene TRBJ2-6; D perhaps matches TRBD2 (5 bases). In germline, CDR1 is KGHSH, CDR2 LQKENI. This CDR3 has 16 residues. V lost 3 bases, J lost 0 bases, and 9 bases lay in between. The CDR3 loop reads CASSPRANSGANVLTF. For the CDR3, the DNA is TGTGCCAGCTCACCGAGGGCGAACTCTGGGGCCAACGTCCTGACTTTC.

This clone was counted once. This chain uses TRBV19 with TRBJ1-6, with D maybe TRBD1 (6 bases). Trimming left V 0 bases short and J 10 bases short, with 10 bases between. From germline, CDR1 is LNHDA and CDR2 SQIVND (reference sequence). The CDR3 covers 14 residues. Here the CDR3 reads CASSIDRGGSPLHF. As DNA, the CDR3 is TGTGCCAGTAGTATAGACAGGGGCGGCTCACCCCTCCACTTT.

This clone occurred once. The rearrangement joins TRBV28 to TRBJ2-3; the match to TRBD1 covers 12 bases. In germline, CDR1 is MDHEN, CDR2 SYDVKM. CDR3 size: 15 residues. V lost 5 bases and J lost 9; bases outside the gene matches: 9. The CDR3 here is CASSISGTGGLTQYF. In nucleotides, the CDR3 is TGTGCCAGCAGTATATCCGGGACAGGGGGCTTAACGCAGTATTTT.

The chain couples TRBV5-5 to TRBJ2-5; 12 positions agree with TRBD1. Germline lookup yields CDR1 SGHKS and CDR2 YYEKEE (reference sequence). Trimming removed 3 bases from V and 4 bases from J; junction bases left unmatched: 7. The CDR3 loop spans 16 amino acids. CDR3 protein: CASSYRPGQGAETQYF. The CDR3 nucleotides are TGTGCCAGCAGCTATCGACCGGGACAGGGGGCAGAGACCCAGTACTTC.

Comments on this clone: A single base separates this from a much larger clone, so it may be a read error. This sequence joins TRBV5-4 and TRBJ2-7; 9 bases match TRBD1. V lost 4 bases and J lost 6; bases outside the gene matches: 2. The germline V gene has CDR1 SGHNT and CDR2 YYREEE (reference sequence). This CDR3 has 12 residues. DNA for the CDR3: TGTGCCAGCAGCCCGACAGGGGGCGAGCAGTACTTC. This sequence encodes CASSPTGGEQYF.

The V call is TRBV5-4, the J call TRBJ2-7, with D unresolved. V was clipped by 0 bases and J by 1 base, with 5 bases between them. The CDR3 length is 13 residues. Germline V lookup: CDR1 SGHNT, CDR2 YYREEE (reference sequence). Here the CDR3 reads CASSLDGSYEQYV. DNA of the CDR3: TGTGCCAGCAGCTTGGACGGTTCCTACGAGCAGTACGTC.

This clone is a singleton in its sample. The chain recombines TRBV18 with TRBJ2-2; TRBD1 agrees at 7 bases. V trimming: 3 bases; J trimming: 5 bases; junction bases outside the gene matches: 6. The CDR3 totals 15 residues. Germline V gene data show CDR1 as KGHSH and CDR2 as LQKENI. CDR3 amino acids: CASSPEDRKTGELFF. The CDR3 region has the DNA TGTGCCAGCTCACCGGAGGACAGGAAGACCGGGGAGCTGTTTTTT.